These 29 T cell receptor beta chains were sequenced from one sample in a study of cytomegalovirus exposure and HLA in healthy donors. With 60 Vbeta and 13 Jbeta primers, the PCR was carried out. Some clones are missing from TCRdb's copy, which holds only in-frame ones; the method was immunoSEQ multiplex PCR. The sample holds 150,000 or so clones; about 70% are singletons and the top ten take approximately 2.8%. The material sequenced was PBMCs. The receptors were gathered from a male donor in good health and CMV-seronegative.

This clone was recorded once. This sequence joins TRBV18 and TRBJ2-3, with 7 bases aligning to TRBD1. The germline CDR1 and CDR2 sequences are KGHSH and LQKENI. CDR3 length: 16 amino acids. The junction had 7 bases not matched to a gene; V was cut back by 4 bases and J by 0 bases. The CDR3 nucleotides read TGTGCCAGCTCACTAAAAACGGGACAGAGCACAGATACGCAGTATTTT. Its protein product is CASSLKTGQSTDTQYF.

A word on this clone: A junction boundary mismatches the germline segment, possibly from a read error. The V gene is TRBV10-3, the J gene TRBJ2-3, with D perhaps matching TRBD1 (6 bases). The CDR3 extends over 11 amino acids. CDR1 is ENHRY, CDR2 SYGVKD, per germline. The CDR3 DNA reads as TGCGCGGTCGCAGGGGAAGATACGCAGTATTTT. Encoded protein: CAVAGEDTQYF.

The chain is built from TRBV19 and TRBJ1-5, with 9 bases aligning to TRBD1. The CDR3 covers 14 residues. J lost 6 bases, V lost 6 bases, and 6 bases had no gene match. Germline CDR1 reads LNHDA; CDR2 reads SQIVND (reference sequence). The CDR3 DNA sequence: TGTGCCAGTAGGGAACAGGGGGCGGGTCAGCCCCAGCATTTT. Translated, it gives CASREQGAGQPQHF.

The chain employs TRBV25-1 and TRBJ2-7; 10 nucleotides line up with TRBD1. The CDR3 has 16 amino acids. V lost 5 bases and J lost 9; bases outside the gene matches: 16. In germline, CDR1 is MGHDK, CDR2 SYGVNS. The CDR3 reads CASSLHAGTGAYRQYF. For the CDR3, the DNA is TGTGCCAGCAGTCTCCATGCCGGGACAGGGGCCTACAGGCAGTACTTC.

The rearrangement links TRBV28 to TRBJ2-3, with 8 bases that match TRBD1. This CDR3 has 14 residues. CDR1 and CDR2 (germline): MDHEN, SYDVKM. With V trimmed by 4 bases and J by 3 bases, 3 bases remained unmatched. Written as DNA, the CDR3 is TGTGCCAGCAGTTCGGACAGGGCGACAGATACGCAGTATTTT. Encoded protein: CASSSDRATDTQYF.

This clone has just a few counts. The rearrangement uses TRBV18 and TRBJ1-5, with D tentatively TRBD1 (5 bases). The V gene's germline CDR1 is KGHSH and CDR2 LQKENI. There are 15 residues in the CDR3. The V gene lost 2 bases and the J gene lost 5 bases, with 13 bases spanning the gap. For the CDR3, the DNA is TGTGCCAGCTCACCAGGGCAGGGCGGGGATCAGCCCCAGCATTTT. Its protein product is CASSPGQGGDQPQHF.

The chain's CDR3 is CASSDRDSKAFF. The CDR3, as DNA: TGTGCCAGCAGTGATAGGGACAGCAAAGCTTTCTTT. The V call is TRBV2, the J call TRBJ1-1, with 7 nucleotides matching TRBD1. The CDR3 sequence is 12 residues long. V lost 3 bases to trimming and J lost 9 bases; unmatched junction nucleotides: 4. CDR1 and CDR2 (germline): SNHLY, FYNNEI.

The rearrangement links TRBV28 to TRBJ1-2; D unresolved. Germline-derived CDR1 and CDR2 are MDHEN and SYDVKM. The CDR3 consists of 12 residues. V was shortened by 4 bases and J by 4 bases, with 7 bases between the two germline ends. CDR3 amino acids: CASSSRLYGYTF. The DNA of the CDR3 is TGTGCCAGCAGTTCGAGGCTCTATGGCTACACCTTC.

The V and J genes are TRBV7-2 and TRBJ2-1, with D perhaps matching TRBD2 (5 bases). Germline-derived CDR1 and CDR2 are SGHTA and FQGNSA. This CDR3 has 16 amino acids. The germline V and J ends were trimmed by 3 bases and 5 bases, with 17 bases remaining between them. This CDR3 is CASSFGLSLGNNEQFF. CDR3 coding DNA: TGTGCCAGCAGCTTCGGACTGTCACTCGGGAACAATGAGCAGTTCTTC.

CDR3: CASSLETGGLFSGNTIYF. CDR3 DNA: TGTGCCAGCAGCTTAGAGACAGGGGGCCTTTTCTCTGGAAACACCATATATTTT. V usage is TRBV7-9 and J usage is TRBJ1-3, with 10 nucleotides matching TRBD1. Germline loops: CDR1 SEHNR, CDR2 FQNEAQ (reference sequence). J gave up 0 bases and V 1 base, and 6 bases lay outside the gene matches. The CDR3 covers 18 residues.

This chain uses TRBV6-5 with TRBJ1-5; TRBD1 agrees at 7 bases. Germline V gene lookup returns CDR1 MNHEY and CDR2 SVGAGI. V trimming: 6 bases; J trimming: 2 bases; junction bases outside the gene matches: 4. This CDR3 region has 14 residues. Written as DNA, the CDR3 is TGTGCCAGCAGGACAGGGTATGGCAATCAGCCCCAGCATTTT. Translating gives CASRTGYGNQPQHF.

The chain has TRBV4-3 and TRBJ2-5, with 7 bases that match TRBD2. The CDR3 extends over 15 amino acids. Germline CDR1 reads LGHNA; CDR2 reads YSLEER. The ends lost 2 bases at V and 5 bases at J; junction bases unmatched: 8. The CDR3, as DNA: TGCGCCAGCAGCCAACGCCTCAGCGGGAAGGAGACCCAGTACTTC. It codes for CASSQRLSGKETQYF.

CDR3 in DNA: TGTGCCAGCTTTAGGACAGTTACTTTTAGCACTGAAGCTTTCTTT. Translating gives CASFRTVTFSTEAFF. V usage is TRBV18 and J usage is TRBJ1-1, with a weak D call TRBD1 (6 bases). The CDR3 extends over 15 amino acids. V lost 7 bases and J lost 4, with 19 bases in between. Germline CDR1 KGHSH, CDR2 LQKENI.

The chain links TRBV27 to TRBJ2-2; D is perhaps TRBD2 (5 bases). Germline CDR1 and CDR2: MNHEY and SMNVEV (reference sequence). Trimming removed 10 bases from V and 0 bases from J, with 9 bases in between. This CDR3 has 13 residues. Here the CDR3 DNA reads TGTGCCACCGAGCGGCCGAACACCGGGGAGCTGTTTTTT. It encodes CATERPNTGELFF.

The genes are TRBV5-1 and TRBJ2-7; 12 nucleotides align to TRBD1. Germline V gene data show CDR1 as SGHRS and CDR2 as YFSETQ. The CDR3 runs 15 residues. The trim removed 0 bases at V and 5 bases at J, leaving 3 bases unmatched. This CDR3 reads CASSLGGQGANEQYF. DNA for the CDR3: TGCGCCAGCAGCTTGGGGGGACAGGGGGCCAACGAGCAGTACTTC.

The rearrangement joins TRBV27 to TRBJ2-7, with 10 bases matching TRBD1. There are 18 residues in the CDR3. V lost 5 bases and J lost 3; bases outside the gene matches: 16. CDR1 is MNHEY and CDR2 is SMNVEV in the germline V gene (reference sequence). The CDR3 protein is CASSLKGQGIQFNYEQYF. Here the CDR3 DNA reads TGTGCCAGCAGTCTAAAGGGACAGGGGATACAATTTAACTACGAGCAGTACTTC.

V usage is TRBV29-1 and J usage is TRBJ2-7; D is undetermined. The CDR3 length is 13 residues. V was shortened by 1 base and J by 5 bases, with 12 bases between the two germline ends. Germline V lookup: CDR1 SQVTM, CDR2 ANQGSEA. The CDR3 nucleotides are TGCAGCGTTGAAGGGGCAAGACCCGACGAGCAGTACTTC. This sequence encodes CSVEGARPDEQYF.

This chain connects TRBV14 to TRBJ1-1; tentatively, D is TRBD1 (5 bases). V lost 2 bases, J lost 0 bases, and 13 bases lay in between. CDR1 is SGHDN, CDR2 FVKESK, per germline. CDR3 length: 16 amino acids. The CDR3 coding sequence is TGTGCCAGCAGCCAAAACCAGGGTGAAGTGAACACTGAAGCTTTCTTT. This gives the protein CASSQNQGEVNTEAFF.

The chain carries TRBV29-1 and TRBJ2-5; 14 bases fit TRBD2. Germline-derived CDR1 and CDR2 are SQVTM and ANQGSEA. V dropped 4 bases and J dropped 2; count of bases not matched to a gene: 3. This CDR3 comprises 15 residues. The CDR3 nucleotides are TGCAGCGTTGGGACTAGCGGGGGGCCACAAGAGACCCAGTACTTC. It yields the protein CSVGTSGGPQETQYF.

This sequence joins TRBV4-1 and TRBJ1-1, with D perhaps TRBD1 (5 bases). The V gene lost 0 bases and the J gene lost 1 base, with 9 bases spanning the gap. CDR3 length: 15 residues. Germline V lookup: CDR1 MGHRA, CDR2 YSYEKL. In nucleotides, the CDR3 is TGCGCCAGCAGCCAAGAAGTAGGGGAGAACACTGAAGCTTTCTTT. Translated, it gives CASSQEVGENTEAFF.

The chain is built from TRBV9 and TRBJ1-1, with D perhaps TRBD1 (5 bases). The germline gives CDR1 SGDLS, CDR2 YYNGEE. CDR3 size: 16 residues. Trimming removed 2 bases at V and 5 bases at J, with 19 bases between. The CDR3 sequence is CASSVAPWGVKTEAFF. CDR3 in DNA: TGTGCCAGCAGCGTGGCCCCATGGGGGGTAAAGACTGAAGCTTTCTTT.

This clone occurred once. The chain uses TRBV5-5 and TRBJ1-5, with TRBD1 identical over 7 bases. Germline-derived CDR1 and CDR2 are SGHKS and YYEKEE (reference sequence). The CDR3 has 15 amino acids. With 0 bases clipped from V and 1 base from J, the junction kept 1 base outside the gene matches. The CDR3 DNA is TGTGCCAGCAGCTTGGGGGGACAGAGCAATCAGCCCCAGCATTTT. Protein: CASSLGGQSNQPQHF.

The chain recombines TRBV28 with TRBJ1-5; the D gene is possibly TRBD1 (5 bases). The germline V and J ends were trimmed by 5 bases and 0 bases, with 17 bases remaining between them. In germline, CDR1 is MDHEN, CDR2 SYDVKM. The CDR3 runs 17 residues. CDR3 amino acids: CASSLTGLWYSNQPQHF. CDR3 nucleotides: TGTGCCAGCAGTCTTACAGGTCTGTGGTATAGCAATCAGCCCCAGCATTTT.

This clone was seen only once. V gene TRBV7-9 combines with J gene TRBJ1-1; maybe TRBD1 (5 bases). Germline CDR1 reads SEHNR; CDR2 reads FQNEAQ (reference sequence). CDR3 length: 14 residues. V shed 6 bases and J shed 1 base, with 12 bases lying between them. CDR3 DNA: TGTGCCAGCAGTCAAAAACAGGCGAACACTGAAGCTTTCTTT. Translation gives CASSQKQANTEAFF.

The rearrangement links TRBV5-6 to TRBJ1-2; TRBD1 matches at 7 bases. Germline loops: CDR1 SGHDT, CDR2 YYEEEE. J was trimmed by 2 bases and V by 0 bases; bases with no gene match: 4. The CDR3 consists of 15 residues. CDR3 sequence (DNA): TGTGCCAGCAGCTTGGGGGGACAGTACAACTATGGCTACACCTTC. The encoded protein is CASSLGGQYNYGYTF.

V is TRBV10-2 and J is TRBJ2-1, with TRBD2 identical over 9 bases. The germline V gene has CDR1 WSHSY and CDR2 SAAADI. This CDR3 comprises 15 residues. Trimming cost V 7 bases and J 7 bases; bases outside gene matches: 11. The CDR3 here is CASTGGRAGINEQFF. In nucleotides, the CDR3 is TGCGCCAGCACGGGCGGGAGGGCCGGGATTAATGAGCAGTTCTTC.

The chain combines TRBV7-9 with TRBJ2-7; D may be TRBD2 (5 bases). This CDR3 has 12 amino acids. The germline V gene has CDR1 SEHNR and CDR2 FQNEAQ (reference sequence). V was pared by 3 bases and J by 3 bases, with 6 bases between. In DNA, the CDR3 is TGTGCCAGCAGCTTCCGGGGCTACGAGCAGTACTTC. It yields the protein CASSFRGYEQYF.

This clone was detected once. The chain uses TRBV5-1 and TRBJ2-3; TRBD1 agrees at 9 bases. The CDR3 extends over 14 amino acids. Germline V lookup: CDR1 SGHRS, CDR2 YFSETQ. V lost 0 bases to trimming and J lost 5 bases; unmatched junction nucleotides: 1. The CDR3 sequence: CASSLGTGEDTQYF. The CDR3, as DNA: TGCGCCAGCAGCTTGGGGACAGGGGAAGATACGCAGTATTTT.

The chain combines TRBV5-4 with TRBJ1-4; 9 bases agree with TRBD1. Germline V gene lookup returns CDR1 SGHNT and CDR2 YYREEE (reference sequence). The ends lost 4 bases at V and 6 bases at J; junction bases unmatched: 4. The CDR3 is 14 residues long. The CDR3 coding sequence is TGTGCCAGCAGCATCCGGGACAGGGATGAAAAACTGTTTTTT. This translates into CASSIRDRDEKLFF. Full variable domain (outside the CDR3, taken from reference TRBV5-4 and TRBJ1-4): ETGVTQSPTHLIKTRGQQVTLRCSSQSGHNTVSWYQQALGQGPQFIFQYYREEENGRGNFPPRFSGLQFPNYSSELNVNALELDDSALYLCASSIRDRDEKLFFGSGTQLSVL.